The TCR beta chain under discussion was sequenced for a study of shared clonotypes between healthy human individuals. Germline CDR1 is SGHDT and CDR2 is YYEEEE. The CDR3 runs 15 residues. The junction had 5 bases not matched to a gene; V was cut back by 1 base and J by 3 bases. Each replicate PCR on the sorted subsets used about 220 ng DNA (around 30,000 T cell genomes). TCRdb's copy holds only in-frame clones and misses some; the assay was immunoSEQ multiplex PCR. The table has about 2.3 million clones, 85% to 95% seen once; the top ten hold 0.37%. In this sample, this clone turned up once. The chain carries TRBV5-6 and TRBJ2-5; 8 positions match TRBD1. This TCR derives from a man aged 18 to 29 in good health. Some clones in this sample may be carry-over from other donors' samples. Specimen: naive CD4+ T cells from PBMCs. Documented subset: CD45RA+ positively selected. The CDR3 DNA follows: TGTGCCAGCAGCTTGTTATTGACAGGGGAAGAGACCCAGTACTTC. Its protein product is CASSLLLTGEETQYF. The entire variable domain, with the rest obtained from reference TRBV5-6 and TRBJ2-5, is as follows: DAGVTQSPTHLIKTRGQQVTLRCSPKSGHDTVSWYQQALGQGPQFIFQYYEEEERQRGNFPDRFSGHQFPNYSSELNVNALLLGDSALYLCASSLLLTGEETQYFGPGTRLLVL.